The sequence of this T cell receptor (beta chain) was determined in a study of cytomegalovirus exposure and HLA in healthy donors (dated 2017 in TCRdb). With respect to the entire study: In an earlier analysis of some 550 of the donors, about 260 Gb of sequence data and 100 million or so unique TCR beta sequences from roughly 180 million T cells were reported. Roughly 300 gigabases of sequencing data and roughly 80 million unique TCR sequences made up an early release that covered 640 HLA-typed donors. The genetic ancestry cluster associated with self-reported Caucasian donors included 70% to 85% of the roughly 360 genotyped donors. The study aimed to test whether cataloging public T cell receptors could reveal signatures of past pathogen exposure. The study used immunosequencing to profile the T cell repertoires of around 600 subjects and linked those repertoires to cytomegalovirus serostatus. A separate validation cohort of approximately 130 different subjects was used in addition to the roughly 670-subject first cohort. To predict cytomegalovirus infection status, the study brought together high-throughput TCR immunosequencing, statistical association of individual TCRs with disease status, and machine learning. In a later analysis, previously published TCR beta repertoires from fewer than 750 donors were re-analyzed and high-resolution HLA genotyping was added so that TCR occurrence patterns could be studied. Rather than using new phenotypic data, the later analysis identified candidate immune exposures from TCR beta sequences and from how often those sequences occurred across donors. An earlier analysis of around 540 of the donors applied high-throughput TCR beta sequencing to assess whether each TCR beta V gene segment acted as functional or pseudogenic. Donor age, sex, ethnicity and CMV serostatus were collected together with the repertoire data. A later genetic analysis used genome-wide SNP genotypes for about 55% of the 666 donors, treating that subset as a discovery cohort. Every discovery cohort repertoire had been produced on one sequencing platform. HLA typing covered class I and class II loci at four-digit resolution. Typing coverage varied by locus: about 620-630 donors for A, B, C, DRB1 and DQB1; approximately 500 for DQA1; about 590 for DPA1; 450 to 480 for DPB1. Four to six DR-DQ haplotypes were handled as single units for association and clustering because linkage in the cohort was strong. Among 398 genotyped donors of the cohort, an average of roughly 230,000 unique TCR beta nucleotide sequences was sequenced per donor, of which about 20% were non-productive. Overall study results and their limits: Presence/absence analyses assumed roughly uniform sequencing depth across donors, an assumption that may not hold. Most CMV-associated TCR beta chains appeared to be HLA-restricted in a later analysis, and the HLA associations seemed to be driven largely by CMV exposure. At a false discovery rate of 0.05, a later analysis linked 16,951 TCR beta sequences to specific HLA alleles. A later genetic analysis reported fewer N-insertions in productive TCRs among donors in an Asian-associated ancestry cluster than the approximately 670-donor mean. The authors suggested that the approach could potentially be generalized to other disease states and immunological phenotypes. A cluster of highly shared sequence variants was judged likely to be a technical artifact of the sequencing pipeline. Most TCR sequences were seen in very few donors, while some public TCRs were found in many individuals. In both the original and validation cohorts, the classifier was reported to diagnose cytomegalovirus status with high specificity and sensitivity. A later analysis found that TCR association rates varied across HLA loci, with DRB1 alleles showing the most associated TCRs and HLA-C alleles the fewest. In this cohort, only TCR beta chains were sequenced, and detectable features were limited by the absence of alpha or paired-chain data. Broadly in line with IMGT annotations, most TCR beta V segments showed up in productive rearrangements about 87% or about 30% of the time in an earlier analysis of around 550 of the donors. A total of fewer than 200 TCR beta chains were listed by the study as associated with cytomegalovirus. A further reported finding was that TCR beta sequences accurately predicted the HLA-A and HLA-B alleles for most subjects in the first cohort. Because the 87-base-pair reads could not distinguish some IMGT-functional V segments, including TRBV6-2 and TRBV6-3, those segments were excluded. In a later analysis, several top co-occurrence clusters were reported to appear linked to parvovirus B19, influenza, CMV and Epstein-Barr virus. Seventeen rarely observed V segments, including chromosome 9 orphons, were excluded from the earlier analysis of several hundred of the donors because counts were too low. Compared with equally common non-associated chains, HLA-associated TCR beta chains in a later analysis were more clonally expanded and had lower generation probabilities. For the cohort, immune exposure information was limited to CMV serostatus. Because some donors lacked HLA typing at each locus, the association tests relied only on the typed subset. When HLA alleles, especially DR and DQ, strongly co-occurred, TCR associations were difficult to assign to individual alleles. In vitro tests confirmed that a few of the cytomegalovirus-associated TCR beta chains recognize cytomegalovirus antigens. Linkage disequilibrium might explain the correlated functional status among segregating V segments, but an unknown experimental factor could not be excluded. In a later genetic analysis, a missense DCLRE1C variant was associated with V-gene and J-gene trimming of TCR beta chains, and the association was replicated in an independent cohort.

The library was generated by the immunoSEQ multiplex PCR assay. For the multiplex PCR, a mixture combining 60 forward primers for TCR Vbeta segments and 13 reverse primers for TCR Jbeta segments was used. The CDR3 region of rearranged TCR beta genes was amplified from genomic DNA by a multiplex PCR assay. Amplified TCR beta libraries were sequenced as 87-base-pair reads on the Illumina HiSeq System. Per the original workflow: In a later analysis, roughly 80 million unique TCR beta chains were counted across the roughly 610 repertoires, and approximately 11 million of these chains were shared by at least two donors. Raw reads were error-corrected and collapsed into unique sequences with a nearest-neighbor algorithm that merged closely related sequences to remove PCR and sequencing errors. Alignment of CDR3 sequences to IMGT reference sequences was used to assign V, D and J gene segments. Each retained sequence needed at least a six-nucleotide match to both a V gene segment and a J gene segment. A rearrangement was called productive if the CDR3 had no stop codons and remained in frame with V and J, and every other rearrangement was called non-productive. CDR3 was defined according to IMGT convention as the region running from the second conserved V-encoded cysteine to the conserved J-encoded phenylalanine. The earlier analysis of fewer than 750 of the donors excluded sequences that lacked an unambiguous match to a single V gene segment. An earlier analysis of 587 of the donors called V segments functional above 56.7% productive rearrangements and segregating when the between-donor standard deviation exceeded 5%. A statistical classification framework was built to diagnose cytomegalovirus status from the catalog of TCR beta chain sequences. V and J gene assignment, in a later analysis, came from comparing TCR nucleotide sequences with IMGT/GENE-DB human TR gene sequences. Using the TCRdist pipeline, a later analysis assigned CDR3 sequences along with most-parsimonious VDJ recombination scenarios. In a later analysis, each TCR beta chain was defined by its CDR3 amino acid sequence together with its V-gene family, and reads lacking a unique V-gene family were excluded. In a later analysis, fewer than 650 highly shared, low-generation-probability nucleotide sequences were removed to address suspected cross-contamination and a sequencing artifact. A later analysis calculated a clonal expansion index for each public chain from normalized within-repertoire ranks of inferred template counts. A later analysis computed generation probabilities with a VDJ recombination model fitted to out-of-frame rearrangements, and checked the results against IGoR. In a later analysis, hypergeometric tests were used to score TCR-TCR, TCR-HLA and TCR-CMV co-occurrence, with a repertoire-size bias correction applied to TCR pairs. False discovery rates were estimated in a later analysis by permuting HLA or CMV assignments 20 times. In a later analysis, co-occurring TCRs were grouped using DBSCAN, with TCRdist sequence similarity added in when clustering inside HLA-allele-positive subsets. Co-occurrence clustering excluded repertoires with fewer than 30,000 or more than 120,000 public chains, plus five with anomalous nucleotide sharing. In its TCRdb copy, this immuneACCESS table keeps in-frame sequences only and misses some clones. Where compared with another copy, unresolved V genes explain less than half of these, and the others have no known cause. Clone size and V and J calls were adopted from that table, with D and trimming inferred from the DNA. Present in this sample are 150,000 or so clones, about 75% of which were seen just once. Of the sample, about 11% falls within the top ten clones.

The cohort consisted of some 730 healthy bone marrow donors. Cohort members were all nominally healthy when sampled, although unrecorded immune exposures were likely present. The donor tested CMV seropositive, placing the donor among the 250 to 350 seropositive members of the cohort. Each donor provided a peripheral blood sample, and peripheral blood mononuclear cells were used for TCR beta sequencing. The Qiagen DNeasy Blood Extraction Kit was used to extract genomic DNA from the blood cell samples. This clone was detected only a few times. No antigen is known for it. Base qualities were left out, and no much larger clone turns up one base away. Reading from cysteine to phenylalanine, the CDR3 counts 13 amino acids. The DNA shown is the 39-base CDR3, in frame from base 1. V is trimmed back by 4 bases and J by 5 bases, and the junction contains 6 bases that no gene match accounts for. The germline V gene gives CDR1 as SGHTS and CDR2 as YDEGEE.

This sequence uses TRBV5-8 and TRBJ2-7; 7 bases in the junction line up with TRBD1. This clonotype was obtained from a man younger than 35 in good health and CMV-seropositive. Material: PBMCs. In nucleotide form, the sequence is TGTGCCAGCAGCACCCGACAGGGCAACGAGCAGTACTTC. Its protein is CASSTRQGNEQYF.